Listed below are T cell receptor beta chains from one sample, sequenced in a study of CD8 T cells in ankylosing spondylitis. Via MiXCR, TCRdb re-called the 5' RACE reads, giving one row per CDR3 protein. The table records around 430,000 distinct CDR3 sequences, under 20% of them present only once. The material sequenced was blood, either unsorted or a sorted T cell fraction (not recorded which). The receptors were sampled from a male donor with ankylosing spondylitis. Each CDR3 is given with its conserved first and last residue. The order of the fields is clone size, J gene, V gene, D gene, CDR3 DNA, CDR3 protein. D genes are given only for firm matches. Clone size is stated in some rows and not others, as once, few, many or a class when expanded.

- | TRBJ1-2 | TRBV7-9 | - | TGTGCCAGCAGCTTAGGTATATCCGGATTCTATGGCTACACCTTC | CASSLGISGFYGYTF
- | TRBJ2-5 | TRBV28 | - | TGTGCCAGCAGTTTACCCGGGACAAAAAAAGAGACCCAGTACTTC | CASSLPGTKKETQYF
few | TRBJ2-5 | TRBV4-2 | TRBD2 | TGTGCCAGCAGCCAAGATCGGCTAGCGGGGGGACTCGGGACCCAGTACTTC | CASSQDRLAGGLGTQYF
- | TRBJ2-5 | TRBV20-1 | - | TGCAGTGCTAGAGAGGGGGTAGTCCCCCAGTACTTC | CSAREGVVPQYF
- | TRBJ2-3 | TRBV7-7 | TRBD1 | TGTGCCAGCAGCTTCGGACAGGGGGGGTTCGATACGCAGTATTTT | CASSFGQGGFDTQYF
few | TRBJ2-7 | TRBV28 | TRBD1 | TGTGCCAGCAGTTTACGGGACAGGGGGACCTACGAGCAGTACTTC | CASSLRDRGTYEQYF
- | TRBJ2-7 | TRBV25-1 | TRBD2 | TGTGCCAGGGGAGAGGGGAGGGACGAGCAGTACTTC | CARGEGRDEQYF
many | TRBJ2-5 | TRBV4-3 | TRBD2 | TGCGCCAGCAGCCAACAATCCGGACTAGCGGGAGAGGAGACCCAGTACTTC | CASSQQSGLAGEETQYF
- | TRBJ2-3 | TRBV24-1 | - | TGTGCCACCAGGGGGACTTCACGTTGGGGGGATACGCAGTATTTT | CATRGTSRWGDTQYF
few | TRBJ1-1 | TRBV11-2 | - | TGTGCCAGCAGCTTCTCGGGAAACATGAACACTGAAGCTTTCTTT | CASSFSGNMNTEAFF
- | TRBJ2-7 | TRBV12-3/TRBV12-4 | TRBD2 | TGTGCCAGCAGTTTGGGACTAGCGGGAGGGGGCTACGAGCAGTACTTC | CASSLGLAGGGYEQYF
few | TRBJ2-2 | TRBV9 | - | TGTGCCAGCAGCCCCCGTCAAGGGGGCGGGGAGCTGTTTTTT | CASSPRQGGGELFF
few | TRBJ2-7 | TRBV18 | - | TGTGCCAGCTCATTCGTACAGGGCACCTACGAGCAGTACTTC | CASSFVQGTYEQYF
- | TRBJ2-2 | TRBV2 | - | TGTGCCAGCAGTGATTTCTTGGGGGGTAGGGACACCGGGGAGCTGTTTTTT | CASSDFLGGRDTGELFF
- | TRBJ2-1 | TRBV20-1 | TRBD2 | TGCAGTGCTCCTGGACTAGCGGGAGAACGCTACAATGAGCAGTTCTTC | CSAPGLAGERYNEQFF
- | TRBJ2-2 | TRBV20-1 | - | TGCAGTGCATCCGGGTTCACCGGGGAGCTGTTTTTT | CSASGFTGELFF
- | TRBJ2-3 | TRBV20-1 | TRBD1 | TGCAGTGCTAGCGCAGGGGGCGTTATCACAGATACGCAGTATTTT | CSASAGGVITDTQYF
- | TRBJ2-1 | TRBV24-1 | TRBD2 | TGTGCCACCAGTGATTTGCGGGAGGTCAACAATGAGCAGTTCTTC | CATSDLREVNNEQFF
- | TRBJ1-4 | TRBV5-5 | - | TGTGCCAGCAGCCGTGGGCAGACCCCGCCTAATGAAAAACTGTTTTTT | CASSRGQTPPNEKLFF
few | TRBJ1-1 | TRBV5-1 | - | TGCGCCAGCAGCTTGGGGGACACATTCCCCCTGAACACTGAAGCTTTCTTT | CASSLGDTFPLNTEAFF
once | TRBJ2-7 | TRBV20-1 | - | TGCAGTGCTTTTCAGGGGTCCTCCTACGAGCAGTACTTC | CSAFQGSSYEQYF
- | TRBJ1-2 | TRBV10-3 | - | TGTGCCACCGGGAGGGGCGCAGGCTATGGCTACACCTTC | CATGRGAGYGYTF
many | TRBJ2-1 | TRBV12-3/TRBV12-4 | - | TGTGCCAGCAGACCACTAGGGGCTGAGCAGTTCTTC | CASRPLGAEQFF
few | TRBJ2-3 | TRBV6-1 | TRBD1 | TGTGCCAGCAACAGGGGAGCTCGCACAGATACGCAGTATTTT | CASNRGARTDTQYF
- | TRBJ2-3 | TRBV20-1 | - | TGCAGTGCTAGGGGTAGGGGAAGAACTCAGGCGGATACGCAGTATTTT | CSARGRGRTQADTQYF
- | TRBJ2-1 | TRBV4-2 | TRBD2 | TGTGCCAGCAGCCGAGGGACTAGCGGGGTCAATGAGCAGTTCTTC | CASSRGTSGVNEQFF
- | TRBJ1-1 | TRBV7-9 | TRBD1 | TGTGCCAGCAGCTCACCGGGACAGGGTATGAAAGCTTTCTTT | CASSSPGQGMKAFF
few | TRBJ1-1 | TRBV6-1 | - | TGTGCCAGCAGTGAAGCGCAGGGAAGGTTAGGGAACACTGAAGCTTTCTTT | CASSEAQGRLGNTEAFF
- | TRBJ2-3 | TRBV28 | TRBD2 | TGTGCCAGCAGTTTATTACTCTTGGCTAGCGGAGGTAGCACAGATACGCAGTATTTT | CASSLLLLASGGSTDTQYF
- | TRBJ2-2 | TRBV20-1 | TRBD1 | TGCTGCTCCTGGGGACAGACCTACCAACTTAACACCGGGGAGCTGTTTTTT | CCSWGQTYQLNTGELFF
- | TRBJ1-5 | TRBV5-1 | - | TGCGCCAGCAGCTTGTCGCCCTCCGGGACGGAAAGCAATCAGCCCCAGCATTTT | CASSLSPSGTESNQPQHF
- | TRBJ1-1 | TRBV5-1 | - | TGCGCCAGCAGCACGGTTGGGGGCGAGGGGACTGAAGCTTTCTTT | CASSTVGGEGTEAFF
- | TRBJ1-3 | TRBV12-3/TRBV12-4 | - | TGTGCCAGCAGTTTACTTTTTCCTGGAAACACCATATATTTT | CASSLLFPGNTIYF
- | TRBJ2-5 | TRBV7-3 | - | TGTGCCAGCAGCCCGCAACCGGGGGAGACCCAGTACTTC | CASSPQPGETQYF
- | TRBJ1-5 | TRBV2 | - | TGTGCCAGCAGTGAAACGGGGCAGGGTCAGCCCCAGCATTTT | CASSETGQGQPQHF
- | TRBJ2-2 | TRBV6-5 | - | TGTGCCAGCAGTTACGAGGGGCCCAACACCGGGGAGCTGTTTTTT | CASSYEGPNTGELFF
- | TRBJ2-1 | TRBV29-1 | - | TGCAGCGCTCCTAATTACGACAGGTCCCACTACAATGAGCAGTTCTTC | CSAPNYDRSHYNEQFF
few | TRBJ1-4 | TRBV9 | TRBD1 | TGTGCCAGCAGCGAAGGGACAGGGGGCCTCAATGAAAAACTGTTTTTT | CASSEGTGGLNEKLFF
many | TRBJ2-2 | TRBV18 | - | TGTGCCAGCTCACTCTCCGCCGGGGAGCTGTTTTTT | CASSLSAGELFF
- | TRBJ1-3 | TRBV5-6 | - | TGTGCCAGCAGCTTGGGGGCCCCTTGGGAGGCCAGCTCTGGAAACACCATATATTTT | CASSLGAPWEASSGNTIYF
- | TRBJ1-4 | TRBV12-3/TRBV12-4 | TRBD1 | TGTGCCAGCAGCAGGGACAGCCTGGGGAGTGAAAAACTGTTTTTT | CASSRDSLGSEKLFF
few | TRBJ2-5 | TRBV5-1 | TRBD2 | TGCGCCAGCAGCTTGGCGCCGACTAGCGGTAAAGAGACCCAGTACTTC | CASSLAPTSGKETQYF
many | TRBJ1-5 | TRBV29-1 | TRBD1 | TGCAGCGTTGAGACAGGGGTCGGCCCCCAGCATTTT | CSVETGVGPQHF
- | TRBJ2-1 | TRBV30 | - | TGTGCCTGGAACCGGGACACCTCCTACAATGAGCAGTTCTTC | CAWNRDTSYNEQFF
- | TRBJ2-2 | TRBV20-1 | - | TGCAGTGCTAGAGATCTTCAGGGGTACGCGAACACCGGGGAGCTGTTTTTT | CSARDLQGYANTGELFF
few | TRBJ2-5 | TRBV20-1 | TRBD2 | TGCAGTGCGTCGAAGGGACTAGCGGGAGGAGGCGCCCAGTACTTC | CSASKGLAGGGAQYF
few | TRBJ2-1 | TRBV20-1 | - | TGCAGTGCTGGCGGCACTTCCAACAATGAGCAGTTCTTC | CSAGGTSNNEQFF
- | TRBJ1-2 | TRBV6-5 | TRBD1 | TGTGCCAGCAGTTACTCGTCCCGACAGGGTGATAACTATGGCTACACCTTC | CASSYSSRQGDNYGYTF
- | TRBJ2-1 | TRBV12-3/TRBV12-4 | TRBD2 | TGTGCCAGCACCCCAAATCGGGTTAAGTCCGGGACTAGCAGGTACAATGAGCAGTTCTTC | CASTPNRVKSGTSRYNEQFF
few | TRBJ2-1 | TRBV2 | TRBD2 | TGTGCCAGTTTTCGCGGGAGTAAGAAGGCAGATGAGCAGTTCTTC | CASFRGSKKADEQFF
many | TRBJ2-2 | TRBV29-1 | TRBD1 | TGCAGCGCGCGACAGGGGACGGGCACCGGGGAGCTGTTTTTT | CSARQGTGTGELFF
- | TRBJ2-1 | TRBV5-1 | TRBD2 | TGCGCCAGCAGCCTTACAACTAGCGGAGGTGATGAGCAGTTCTTC | CASSLTTSGGDEQFF
- | TRBJ2-1 | TRBV20-1 | TRBD2 | TGCAGTGCTAGAGATCTAACTAGCGGGGTCGATGAGCAGTTCTTC | CSARDLTSGVDEQFF
- | TRBJ1-5 | TRBV5-1 | TRBD1 | TGCGCCAGCAGTCCGGGACAGGATAGCAATCAGCCCCAGCATTTT | CASSPGQDSNQPQHF
- | TRBJ2-1 | TRBV20-1 | - | TGCAGTGCTAGAGATCCTAGCAGGAGCTCCTACAATGAGCAGTTCTTC | CSARDPSRSSYNEQFF